The T cell receptor beta chain described here comes from a study of T-cell memory formation after mild COVID-19. Study-wide background: In these data, TCR clusters were largely donor specific. Study-wide findings and caveats: Contracting CD4+ clones were located mainly in CM and EM, and CD8+ clones in EMRA. From day 15 to 85, contracting clones were balanced between CD4 and CD8, whereas later expanders leaned toward CD4+.

As concerns this clonotype: The antigen is unknown.

A 5'RACE reaction primed in the constant segment made cDNA libraries of TCR alpha and TCR beta, and these carried sample barcodes and UMIs. In TCRdb, the 5' RACE reads were re-called with MiXCR into one record per CDR3 protein. The sample consists of around 310,000 distinct CDR3 sequences, roughly 15% of them appearing once. Trimming removed 1 base from V and 4 bases from J, with 15 bases in between. Germline CDR1 reads SGHTA; CDR2 reads FQGNSA. The CDR3 loop spans 16 amino acids. The TCR sequence derives from a young man who had mild COVID-19 (a few samples of this study predate the infection). Cell type and time point are not known. V and J are TRBV7-2 and TRBJ2-3, with D perhaps matching TRBD1 (5 bases). Sequencing was carried out using PBMCs or a T cell subset sorted from them (not recorded which). The CDR3 loop is CASSLEGRIRADTQYF. In nucleotides, the CDR3 is TGTGCCAGCAGCTTAGAGGGGCGCATCCGTGCAGATACGCAGTATTTT.